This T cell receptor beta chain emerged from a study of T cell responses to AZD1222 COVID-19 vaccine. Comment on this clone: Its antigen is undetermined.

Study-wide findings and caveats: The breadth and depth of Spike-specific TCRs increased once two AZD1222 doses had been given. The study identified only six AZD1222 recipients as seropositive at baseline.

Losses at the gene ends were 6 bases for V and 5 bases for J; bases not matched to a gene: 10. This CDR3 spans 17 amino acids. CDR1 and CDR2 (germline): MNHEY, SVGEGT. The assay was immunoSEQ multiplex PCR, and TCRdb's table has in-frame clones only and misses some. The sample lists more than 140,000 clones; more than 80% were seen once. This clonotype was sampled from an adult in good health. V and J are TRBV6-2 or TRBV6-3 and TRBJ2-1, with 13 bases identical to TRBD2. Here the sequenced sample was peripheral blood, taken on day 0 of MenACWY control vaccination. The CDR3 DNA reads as TGTGCCAGCAGCCCGAACGGACTAGCGGGGGCAGACAATGAGCAGTTCTTC. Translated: CASSPNGLAGADNEQFF.